This T cell receptor (beta chain) was identified during a study of CD8 T cells in ankylosing spondylitis. Study-wide findings and caveats: Within matched ankylosing spondylitis synovial fluid, disease-linked clones were reportedly significantly enriched. Apparently characteristic of ankylosing spondylitis blood was a TCR beta motif (fewer than 10 highly homologous variants).

For TCR beta, libraries came from quantitative 5'-RACE with molecular barcodes. TCRdb re-called the 5' RACE reads with MiXCR, one entry per CDR3 protein. The table has about 92,000 distinct CDR3 sequences, just under 9% seen once. Germline V CDR1 and CDR2: GTSNPN, SVGIG (reference sequence). V was clipped by 0 bases and J by 0 bases, with 12 bases between them. This CDR3 has 17 amino acids. Of note for this clonotype: The antigen is not known.

The specimen was blood, either unsorted or a sorted T cell fraction (not recorded which). The TCR comes from a male donor with ankylosing spondylitis or in good health (not recorded which). The gene calls are TRBV30 and TRBJ1-6; tentative D call: TRBD1 (5 bases). Here the CDR3 DNA reads TGTGCCTGGAGTGTACGAGTCAGGGACTCCTATAATTCACCCCTCCACTTT. This translates into CAWSVRVRDSYNSPLHF.